This entry features one T cell receptor (beta chain) sequence. No patient had received any treatment before thyroid surgery. This entry belongs to a study of metastatic and nonmetastatic thyroid tumors. On the study more broadly: Both malignant and benign thyroid patients supplied peripheral blood and tumor or nodule tissue samples, across which the repertoires of these patients were then compared.

In the original workflow: To classify distant metastasis in papillary thyroid cancer, a model was built from CDR3 differences across clinicopathological groups. TCRdb re-analyzed the PCR reads through MiXCR. TCRdb's processing, not the authors' own work, is the source of the V and J calls. Of some 40,000 clones listed, around 20% are singletons. The specimen was blood. The sequence was obtained from a female donor with papillary thyroid cancer or a benign thyroid nodule (not recorded which). Some clones in this sample may be carry-over from other donors' samples.

CDR3: CASRVTGTELASETQYF. In DNA, the CDR3 is TGTGCCAGCAGAGTCACAGGGACAGAACTAGCAAGTGAGACCCAGTACTTC. The V and J genes are TRBV7-2 and TRBJ2-5, with a weak D call TRBD1 (7 bases). The length of the CDR3 is 17 residues. Looked up from germline, CDR1 is SGHTA and CDR2 is FQGNSA. The V gene lost 6 bases and the J gene lost 5 bases, with 25 bases spanning the gap.